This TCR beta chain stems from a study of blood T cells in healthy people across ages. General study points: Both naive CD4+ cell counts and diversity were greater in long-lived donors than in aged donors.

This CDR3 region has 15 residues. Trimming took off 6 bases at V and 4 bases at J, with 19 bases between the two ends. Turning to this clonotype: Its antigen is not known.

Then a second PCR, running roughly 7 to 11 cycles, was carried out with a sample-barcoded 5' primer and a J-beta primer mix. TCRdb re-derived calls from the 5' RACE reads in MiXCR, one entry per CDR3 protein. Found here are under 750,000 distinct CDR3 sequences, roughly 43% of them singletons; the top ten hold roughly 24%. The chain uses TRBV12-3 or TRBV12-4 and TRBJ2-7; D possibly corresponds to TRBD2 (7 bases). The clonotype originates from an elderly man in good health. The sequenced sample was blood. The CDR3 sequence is CASRRTRGGAYEQYF. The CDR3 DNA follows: TGTGCCAGCAGACGCACTAGAGGGGGGGCATACGAGCAGTACTTC.